These 25 T cell receptor beta chains were all obtained from the same sample, sequenced in a study of OX40 agonist ivuxolimab in advanced cancers. Data came from immunoSEQ multiplex PCR; TCRdb stores just in-frame clones and leaves some out. The sample has 20,000 to 25,000 clones; approximately 90% are singletons. The material was CD4+ or CD8+ T cells sorted from blood, obtained in a trial of the OX40 agonist ivuxolimab. These receptors were collected from an adult with an advanced solid tumor such as melanoma, head and neck, liver or kidney cancer.

This chain links TRBV6-1 with TRBJ2-7, with D perhaps matching TRBD2 (6 bases). CDR1 is MNHNS, CDR2 SASEGT, per germline. Between the trimmed V and J ends, which lost 2 bases and 4 bases, there was a span of 9 bases. CDR3 length: 13 amino acids. As DNA, the CDR3 is TGTGCCAGCAGTGAAAGGGAGGTATACGAGCAGTACTTC. Translating gives CASSEREVYEQYF.

This clone appeared a few times. This chain connects TRBV30 to TRBJ2-2; D is tentatively TRBD1 or TRBD2 (5 bases each). CDR3 size: 12 residues. The V and J ends lost 5 bases and 6 bases respectively, with 10 bases between them. Germline V gives CDR1 GTSNPN, CDR2 SVGIG (reference sequence). CDR3 nucleotide sequence: TGTGCCTGGGTGAGGGGAGCCGGGGAGCTGTTTTTT. Its translation: CAWVRGAGELFF.

The chain is built from TRBV19 and TRBJ2-2; 12 bases map to TRBD2. This CDR3 region has 18 residues. V lost 6 bases to trimming and J lost 1 base; unmatched junction nucleotides: 9. Germline V gene sequence: CDR1 LNHDA, CDR2 SQIVND (reference sequence). The CDR3 sequence is CASRLLAGGRKNTGELFF. DNA for the CDR3: TGTGCCAGTAGGCTACTAGCGGGAGGACGGAAGAACACCGGGGAGCTGTTTTTT. The whole variable domain, filled in from reference TRBV19 and TRBJ2-2, reads DGGITQSPKYLFRKEGQNVTLSCEQNLNHDAMYWYRQDPGQGLRLIYYSQIVNDFQKGDIAEGYSVSREKKESFPLTVTSAQKNPTAFYLCASRLLAGGRKNTGELFFGEGSRLTVL.

The J gene is TRBJ2-3, the V gene TRBV5-4; TRBD1 or TRBD2 may be the D gene (5 bases each). The CDR3 is 17 amino acids. Between the trimmed V and J ends, which lost 0 bases and 4 bases, there was a span of 18 bases. Germline V gives CDR1 SGHNT, CDR2 YYREEE (reference sequence). CDR3 region: CASSLAPMGEFSDTQYF. CDR3 sequence (DNA): TGTGCCAGCAGCTTGGCCCCCATGGGGGAGTTTTCAGATACGCAGTATTTT.

This sequence joins TRBV9 and TRBJ2-3; 9 positions agree with TRBD2. CDR1 is SGDLS, CDR2 YYNGEE, per germline. V lost 0 bases to trimming and J lost 5 bases; unmatched junction nucleotides: 1. The CDR3 has 14 amino acids. CDR3 sequence: CASSVELAGDTQYF. The CDR3 DNA sequence: TGTGCCAGCAGCGTAGAACTAGCGGGAGATACGCAGTATTTT.

This clone appeared a single time. It is likely a read error: a sequence one base away is far more abundant. The genes are TRBV10-3 and TRBJ1-5, with 7 bases identical to TRBD1. Per the germline V gene, CDR1 is ENHRY and CDR2 is SYGVKD. The CDR3 sequence is 14 residues long. The chain's CDR3 is CVSSTGQKNQPQHF. Written as DNA, the CDR3 is TGTGTCAGCAGTACGGGACAGAAAAATCAGCCCCAGCATTTT.

This rearrangement joins TRBV7-9 to TRBJ2-6, with 8 nucleotides matching TRBD2. The germline gives CDR1 SEHNR, CDR2 FQNEAQ (reference sequence). Trimming cost V 5 bases and J 0 bases; bases outside gene matches: 6. The CDR3 is 17 amino acids. The CDR3 sequence: CASSTTSGRSGANVLTF. The CDR3 DNA sequence: TGTGCCAGCAGCACTACTAGCGGTCGCTCTGGGGCCAACGTCCTGACTTTC.

The J gene is TRBJ2-6, the V gene TRBV9; TRBD1 matches 7 bases. This CDR3 contains 17 residues. Germline V gene sequence: CDR1 SGDLS, CDR2 YYNGEE. V was pared by 4 bases and J by 4 bases, with 11 bases of the junction left unmatched. The chain's CDR3 is CASSHDRVQPGANVLTF. For the CDR3, the DNA is TGTGCCAGCAGCCATGACAGGGTGCAACCCGGGGCCAACGTCCTGACTTTC.

The chain recombines TRBV7-8 with TRBJ1-3, with 7 nucleotides matching TRBD1. Trimming took 5 bases from V and 0 from J; bases not matched to a gene: 7. The germline V gene encodes CDR1 SGHVS and CDR2 FQNEAQ. The CDR3 runs 16 residues. The CDR3, as DNA: TGTGCCAGCAGCGGCTGGGACAGCCGCTCTGGAAACACCATATATTTT. Protein product: CASSGWDSRSGNTIYF.

This rearrangement joins TRBV11-3 to TRBJ2-3; 9 bases agree with TRBD2. The CDR3 covers 16 residues. In germline, CDR1 is SGHNT, CDR2 YENEEA. V lost 2 bases to trimming and J lost 3 bases; unmatched junction nucleotides: 6. This CDR3 reads CASSLRAGGLTDTQYF. In nucleotides, the CDR3 is TGTGCCAGCAGCTTACGAGCGGGGGGTTTGACAGATACGCAGTATTTT.

This clone was recorded only once. The chain has TRBV7-9 and TRBJ2-1; perhaps TRBD2 as D (5 bases). V lost 8 bases and J 9 bases, leaving 11 bases between the germline ends. CDR3 size: 11 residues. The germline V gene has CDR1 SEHNR and CDR2 FQNEAQ (reference sequence). The CDR3 loop is CASPVRGEQFF. The CDR3 DNA reads TGTGCCAGCCCCGTTCGGGGTGAGCAGTTCTTC.

Concerning this clone itself: This same CDR3 is encoded by further DNA sequences in the sample. The DNA for the CDR3 is TGTGCCAGCAGCTTTGGACAAACCAATCAGCCCCAGCATTTT. Protein: CASSFGQTNQPQHF. V and J are TRBV11-2 and TRBJ1-5; tentative D call: TRBD1 (5 bases). Germline CDR1 is SGHAT and CDR2 is FQNNGV. V lost 3 bases and J 3 bases, leaving 9 bases between the germline ends. The CDR3 extends over 14 amino acids. Combining the CDR3 with reference TRBV11-2 and TRBJ1-5 gives the whole variable domain EAGVAQSPRYKIIEKRQSVAFWCNPISGHATLYWYQQILGQGPKLLIQFQNNGVVDDSQLPKDRFSAERLKGVDSTLKIQPAKLEDSAVYLCASSFGQTNQPQHFGDGTRLSIL.

This clone is medium-sized by share. The chain is built from TRBV28 and TRBJ1-5, with D perhaps TRBD1 (5 bases). The CDR3 length is 15 residues. The germline V and J ends were trimmed by 3 bases and 2 bases, with 11 bases remaining between them. CDR1 and CDR2 (germline): MDHEN, SYDVKM. CDR3 DNA: TGTGCCAGCAGTTTTCAGGGAATGGGCAATCAGCCCCAGCATTTT. Amino acids: CASSFQGMGNQPQHF.

The chain has TRBV4-1 and TRBJ2-7; D unresolved. The CDR3 is made up of 14 amino acids. The V gene's germline CDR1 is MGHRA and CDR2 YSYEKL. V shed 3 bases and J shed 0 bases, with 9 bases lying between them. The CDR3: CASSHPGGSYEQYF. Written as DNA, the CDR3 is TGCGCCAGCAGCCATCCAGGCGGCTCCTACGAGCAGTACTTC.

V gene TRBV27 combines with J gene TRBJ1-5, with TRBD1 as a possible D gene (6 bases). CDR3 length: 16 amino acids. Germline V CDR1 and CDR2: MNHEY, SMNVEV (reference sequence). V lost 5 bases to trimming and J lost 2 bases, with 16 bases between them. The CDR3 loop reads CASSPLQGRGNQPQHF. The CDR3 coding sequence is TGTGCCAGCAGTCCGCTACAGGGTAGGGGCAATCAGCCCCAGCATTTT.

The chain combines TRBV27 with TRBJ2-5, with D possibly called TRBD1 or TRBD2 (5 bases each). V was clipped by 6 bases and J by 5 bases, with 7 bases between them. This CDR3 spans 11 amino acids. Per germline, CDR1 MNHEY and CDR2 SMNVEV (reference sequence). CDR3 in amino acids: CASSRGETQYF. The CDR3 region has the DNA TGTGCCAGCAGCCGGGGCGAGACCCAGTACTTC.

V is TRBV27 and J is TRBJ1-5; D gene ambiguous. Trimming took 5 bases from V and 5 from J, leaving 13 bases between them. This CDR3 has 14 amino acids. Germline CDR1 is MNHEY and CDR2 is SMNVEV (reference sequence). The CDR3 reads CASSPLGPHQPQHF. The CDR3, as DNA: TGTGCCAGCAGTCCCCTCGGCCCCCATCAGCCCCAGCATTTT.

The CDR3 loop reads CASSFPGGYGGELFF. The CDR3 coding sequence is TGTGCCAGCAGCTTCCCCGGAGGCTATGGCGGGGAGCTGTTTTTT. The V gene is TRBV7-6, the J gene TRBJ2-2, with TRBD2 as a possible D gene (5 bases). The CDR3 is 15 amino acids. Germline loops: CDR1 SGHVS, CDR2 FNYEAQ. V was shortened by 3 bases and J by 7 bases, with 15 bases between the two germline ends.

CDR3 bases: TGTGCCAGCTGTAGGACTGTACGTAGCAATCAGCCCCAGCATTTT. It encodes CASCRTVRSNQPQHF. The chain links TRBV27 to TRBJ1-5; D unclear. CDR1 and CDR2 (germline): MNHEY, SMNVEV (reference sequence). This CDR3 spans 15 amino acids. Trimming took 8 bases from V and 0 from J, leaving 14 bases between them.

J is TRBJ2-7 and V is TRBV6-5, with D perhaps matching TRBD1 (6 bases). The CDR3 runs to 14 residues. Germline V gives CDR1 MNHEY, CDR2 SVGAGI. V lost 2 bases to trimming and J lost 5 bases, with 13 bases between them. This CDR3 reads CASSYGTRGDEQYF. The CDR3 coding sequence is TGTGCCAGCAGTTACGGGACAAGGGGAGACGAGCAGTACTTC.

This sequence joins TRBV5-1 and TRBJ2-3; D unresolved. Trimming shortened V by 0 bases and J by 4 bases, and 6 bases separated the two germline ends. From germline, CDR1 is SGHRS and CDR2 YFSETQ. The CDR3 length is 13 residues. CDR3 amino acids: CASSLASPDTQYF. Here the CDR3 DNA reads TGCGCCAGCAGCTTGGCCTCTCCAGATACGCAGTATTTT.

The chain combines TRBV7-8 with TRBJ1-5, with D tentatively TRBD1 (6 bases). Germline assignment: CDR1 SGHVS and CDR2 FQNEAQ. V shed 8 bases and J shed 3 bases, with 26 bases lying between them. This CDR3 comprises 18 residues. The CDR3 loop is CASANYGFRDRINQPQHF. The DNA for the CDR3 is TGTGCCAGCGCAAACTATGGGTTTAGAGACAGGATCAATCAGCCCCAGCATTTT.

This chain connects TRBV4-1 to TRBJ1-2, with 7 bases aligning to TRBD1. Per the germline V gene, CDR1 is MGHRA and CDR2 is YSYEKL. CDR3 length equals 15 residues. V lost 4 bases to trimming and J lost 0 bases; unmatched junction nucleotides: 5. The CDR3 protein is CASSLWTGANYGYTF. CDR3 sequence (DNA): TGCGCCAGCAGCCTTTGGACAGGAGCTAACTATGGCTACACCTTC.

The V and J genes are TRBV28 and TRBJ1-4, with D tentatively TRBD1 (5 bases). V was shortened by 6 bases and J by 5 bases, with 22 bases between the two germline ends. This CDR3 spans 17 amino acids. Germline lookup yields CDR1 MDHEN and CDR2 SYDVKM. Here the CDR3 reads CASRTGDSGPVNEKLFF. The CDR3 DNA is TGTGCCAGCAGGACCGGGGACTCTGGGCCCGTGAATGAAAAACTGTTTTTT.

V gene TRBV6-6 combines with J gene TRBJ2-7; 8 positions match TRBD1. CDR1 MNHNY and CDR2 SVGAGI come from the germline V gene (reference sequence). The V segment lost 6 bases and the J segment 1 base; nucleotides outside the gene matches: 8. The length of the CDR3 is 15 residues. The CDR3 region has the DNA TGTGCCAGCAGCCAGCCGAGGACAGGGTCCTACGAGCAGTACTTC. Translated: CASSQPRTGSYEQYF.